Below are 24 T cell receptor beta chains sequenced from a single sample in a study of blood T cells in healthy people across ages. With a J-beta primer mix and a sample-barcoded 5' primer, a second PCR ran about 6 to 11 cycles. Via MiXCR, TCRdb re-called the 5' RACE reads, giving one row per CDR3 protein. The table has about 1.6 million distinct CDR3 sequences, about 35% seen once. The specimen was blood. The source of these receptors is a woman aged 30 to 39 in good health.

This chain joins TRBV4-1 and TRBJ2-3, with 7 positions matching TRBD2. There are 16 residues in the CDR3. The trim removed 1 base at V and 5 bases at J, leaving 9 bases unmatched. Germline values: CDR1 MGHRA, CDR2 YSYEKL. CDR3 DNA: TGCGCCAGCAGCCAAGTCCCCAGGCTAGCGGTAGATACGCAGTATTTT. Protein: CASSQVPRLAVDTQYF.

This chain connects TRBV10-3 to TRBJ2-1; 13 bases agree with TRBD2. The germline gives CDR1 ENHRY, CDR2 SYGVKD. J was trimmed by 7 bases and V by 6 bases; bases with no gene match: 6. The CDR3 is 15 residues long. CDR3 in amino acids: CAIRWTSGSSNEQFF. The CDR3 nucleotides are TGTGCCATCAGATGGACTAGCGGGAGTTCGAATGAGCAGTTCTTC.

This clonotype occurred many times. The genes are TRBV5-1 and TRBJ1-2, with D hard to call. V was shortened by 0 bases and J by 1 base, with 7 bases between the two germline ends. The CDR3 consists of 14 residues. Looked up from germline, CDR1 is SGHRS and CDR2 is YFSETQ. This CDR3 reads CASSLEAYNYGYTF. CDR3 nucleotides: TGCGCCAGCAGCTTGGAGGCTTATAACTATGGCTACACCTTC. Supplemented by reference TRBV5-1 and TRBJ1-2, the full variable domain reads KAGVTQTPRYLIKTRGQQVTLSCSPISGHRSVSWYQQTPGQGLQFLFEYFSETQRNKGNFPGRFSGRQFSNSRSEMNVSTLELGDSALYLCASSLEAYNYGYTFGSGTRLTVV.

The chain has TRBV28 and TRBJ1-5; 10 nucleotides line up with TRBD1. Trimming at V came to 7 bases and at J to 4 bases, leaving 25 bases not matched to a gene. CDR3 length equals 21 residues. Germline lookup yields CDR1 MDHEN and CDR2 SYDVKM. The CDR3 region has the DNA TGTGCCAGCAAACTAGACGGGCGGACAGGGGGAGAGAAGGGCAAAAATCAGCCCCAGCATTTT. Its protein is CASKLDGRTGGEKGKNQPQHF.

The gene calls are TRBV28 and TRBJ2-6; 9 bases agree with TRBD1. With 9 bases clipped from V and 0 bases from J, the junction kept 12 bases outside the gene matches. The germline V gene encodes CDR1 MDHEN and CDR2 SYDVKM. This CDR3 contains 18 residues. Here the CDR3 reads CASHRRTGAISGANVLTF. The CDR3 DNA follows: TGTGCCAGTCATAGGCGGACAGGGGCAATCTCTGGGGCCAACGTCCTGACTTTC.

This clonotype turned up a few times. The J gene is TRBJ2-1, the V gene TRBV20-1; TRBD2 aligns across 10 bases. From germline, CDR1 is DFQATT and CDR2 SNEGSKA (reference sequence). The V segment lost 8 bases and the J segment 5 bases; nucleotides outside the gene matches: 18. This CDR3 has 17 residues. The CDR3 is CSLTTGIGTSANNEQFF. CDR3 coding DNA: TGCAGTCTAACTACCGGCATCGGGACTAGCGCAAACAATGAGCAGTTCTTC.

CDR3 bases: TGCGCCAGCAGCGATAGGGACGAGACGAACACTGAAGCTTTCTTT. It specifies CASSDRDETNTEAFF. This chain connects TRBV5-1 to TRBJ1-1; tentatively, D is TRBD1 (5 bases). Per germline, CDR1 SGHRS and CDR2 YFSETQ. CDR3 length equals 15 residues. With 4 bases removed from V and 1 base from J, the gap between germline ends came to 14 bases. The whole variable domain, filled in from reference TRBV5-1 and TRBJ1-1, reads KAGVTQTPRYLIKTRGQQVTLSCSPISGHRSVSWYQQTPGQGLQFLFEYFSETQRNKGNFPGRFSGRQFSNSRSEMNVSTLELGDSALYLCASSDRDETNTEAFFGQGTRLTVV.

This clonotype turned up a few times. J is TRBJ2-3 and V is TRBV6-1, with 8 nucleotides matching TRBD2. The CDR3 loop spans 14 amino acids. The V gene end was trimmed by 6 bases and the J gene end by 0 bases; junction bases not matched to a gene: 2. Germline V CDR1 and CDR2: MNHNS, SASEGT. The CDR3 sequence is CASRGTRSTDTQYF. CDR3 sequence (DNA): TGTGCCAGCAGAGGGACTAGAAGCACAGATACGCAGTATTTT.

This clonotype has a handful of counts. V and J are TRBV29-1 and TRBJ1-1; a possible D gene is TRBD1 (5 bases). Looked up from germline, CDR1 is SQVTM and CDR2 is ANQGSEA. The V and J ends lost 7 bases and 6 bases respectively, with 12 bases between them. The CDR3 is made up of 11 amino acids. DNA of the CDR3: TGCAGCGCTCGACGGGACTCTGAAGCTTTCTTT. As protein: CSARRDSEAFF.

This sequence joins TRBV28 and TRBJ2-5; D remains unclear. This CDR3 spans 16 amino acids. With 5 bases removed from V and 5 bases from J, the gap between germline ends came to 21 bases. In germline, CDR1 is MDHEN, CDR2 SYDVKM. CDR3 protein: CASSVIPLAAAETQYF. CDR3 nucleotide sequence: TGTGCCAGCAGTGTAATACCCTTGGCGGCAGCGGAGACCCAGTACTTC.

V gene TRBV5-1 combines with J gene TRBJ1-5, with no clear D. The CDR3 contains 13 residues. With 0 bases removed from V and 5 bases from J, the gap between germline ends came to 6 bases. Germline assignment: CDR1 SGHRS and CDR2 YFSETQ. This chain's CDR3 is CASSLDSYQPQHF. The CDR3 DNA is TGCGCCAGCAGCTTGGACAGTTATCAGCCCCAGCATTTT.

The rearrangement links TRBV7-2 to TRBJ2-1; D uncertain. V was pared by 5 bases and J by 10 bases, with 24 bases between. CDR3 length equals 16 residues. Germline V gene lookup returns CDR1 SGHTA and CDR2 FQGNSA. CDR3 sequence: CASSPTPGRAYGEQFF. The CDR3, as DNA: TGTGCCAGCAGCCCAACCCCCGGACGTGCCTACGGGGAGCAGTTCTTC.

The sample holds a few counts of this clonotype. The V call is TRBV20-1, the J call TRBJ2-5; 8 bases agree with TRBD2. Trimming at V came to 4 bases and at J to 4 bases, leaving 8 bases not matched to a gene. CDR1 is DFQATT and CDR2 is SNEGSKA in the germline V gene (reference sequence). The CDR3 is 14 residues long. CDR3 coding DNA: TGCAGTGCTATTAGTAGAGCGGGAGTAGAGACCCAGTACTTC. It yields the protein CSAISRAGVETQYF.

This clonotype was seen only a few times. The chain couples TRBV5-1 to TRBJ2-1; no clear D gene. Between the trimmed V and J ends, which lost 2 bases and 3 bases, there was a span of 12 bases. Germline CDR1 is SGHRS and CDR2 is YFSETQ. The CDR3 is 15 residues long. The CDR3 bases are TGCGCCAGCAGCTTTTCCGAGACGATCTACAATGAGCAGTTCTTC. It encodes CASSFSETIYNEQFF.

The chain is built from TRBV6-2 or TRBV6-3 and TRBJ2-5; possible D gene TRBD1, 6 bases. Per the germline V gene, CDR1 is MNHEY and CDR2 is SVGEGT. The CDR3 has 15 amino acids. V lost 6 bases and J 5 bases, leaving 19 bases between the germline ends. The CDR3 DNA is TGTGCCAGCAGCCCCCAGGGGTGGGGAGTCGAGACCCAGTACTTC. This encodes CASSPQGWGVETQYF.

This clonotype was seen once. The chain is built from TRBV2 and TRBJ2-6; 7 positions agree with TRBD2. Trimming at V came to 3 bases and at J to 4 bases, leaving 3 bases not matched to a gene. Per the germline V gene, CDR1 is SNHLY and CDR2 is FYNNEI. The CDR3 has 15 residues. For the CDR3, the DNA is TGTGCCAGCAGTGAGGGGGGGTACGGGGCCAACGTCCTGACTTTC. Amino acids: CASSEGGYGANVLTF.

The sample holds many counts of this clonotype. The CDR3 DNA follows: TGCAGTGCTAGAGATCAGAGCGGGAGCCGAAGGGCCCAGTACTTC. Translating it yields CSARDQSGSRRAQYF. The chain recombines TRBV20-1 with TRBJ2-5, with TRBD2 matching 8 bases. The J segment lost 9 bases and the V segment lost 0 bases, leaving 12 bases of the junction unmatched. The CDR3 has 15 residues. CDR1 and CDR2 (germline): DFQATT, SNEGSKA (reference sequence).

The CDR3 DNA sequence: TGTGCCAGCAGCCAGGGCCCAGAGGGGACGCAGTATTTT. Its translation: CASSQGPEGTQYF. V usage is TRBV4-2 and J usage is TRBJ2-3; D may correspond to TRBD1 or TRBD2 (5 bases each). Trimming took 3 bases from V and 9 from J, leaving 13 bases between them. Looked up from germline, CDR1 is LGHNA and CDR2 is YNFKEQ. This CDR3 contains 13 residues.

This chain uses TRBV15 with TRBJ2-1; TRBD1 agrees at 8 bases. The CDR3 is made up of 14 amino acids. J gave up 9 bases and V 3 bases, and 7 bases lay outside the gene matches. The germline V gene encodes CDR1 LNHNV and CDR2 YYDKDF (reference sequence). The CDR3 DNA follows: TGTGCCACCAGCAGGGACAGGGTGGGGGGTGAGCAGTTCTTC. It translates to CATSRDRVGGEQFF.

This chain links TRBV5-6 with TRBJ2-4; D gene uncertain. CDR1 SGHDT and CDR2 YYEEEE come from the germline V gene. The CDR3 is 13 residues long. Trimming removed 2 bases at V and 12 bases at J, with 15 bases between. CDR3 sequence reads: CASSLLDGVHQYF. For the CDR3, the DNA is TGTGCCAGCAGCTTATTAGACGGAGTCCATCAGTACTTC.

The V and J genes are TRBV28 and TRBJ1-2; D remains ambiguous. Germline CDR1 and CDR2: MDHEN and SYDVKM. Trimming removed 10 bases at V and 4 bases at J, with 16 bases between. The CDR3 is made up of 13 amino acids. CDR3: CATHLGSPYGYTF. CDR3 bases: TGTGCCACCCATTTGGGGTCTCCCTATGGCTACACCTTC.

This clonotype was counted only a few times. The chain carries TRBV20-1 and TRBJ2-3; unclear D gene. The CDR3 runs 12 residues. V lost 2 bases and J 6 bases, leaving 9 bases between the germline ends. Germline V CDR1 and CDR2: DFQATT, SNEGSKA (reference sequence). The CDR3 nucleotides are TGCAGTGCTAGAAATCCCCTGGATACGCAGTATTTT. It codes for CSARNPLDTQYF.

V gene TRBV28 combines with J gene TRBJ2-3; 7 bases line up with TRBD2. V was clipped by 2 bases and J by 7 bases; unmatched bases: 3. Per germline, CDR1 MDHEN and CDR2 SYDVKM. This CDR3 has 13 amino acids. Here the CDR3 reads CASSLTSAYTQYF. The CDR3 DNA reads TGTGCCAGCAGTTTAACTAGCGCGTATACGCAGTATTTT.

The J gene is TRBJ2-3, the V gene TRBV4-1, with a tentative D call TRBD2 (5 bases). CDR3 length: 14 residues. V was clipped by 0 bases and J by 1 base, with 5 bases between them. The germline V gene has CDR1 MGHRA and CDR2 YSYEKL. CDR3 residues: CASSQERGTDTQYF. The CDR3 nucleotides are TGCGCCAGCAGCCAAGAGAGGGGCACAGATACGCAGTATTTT.